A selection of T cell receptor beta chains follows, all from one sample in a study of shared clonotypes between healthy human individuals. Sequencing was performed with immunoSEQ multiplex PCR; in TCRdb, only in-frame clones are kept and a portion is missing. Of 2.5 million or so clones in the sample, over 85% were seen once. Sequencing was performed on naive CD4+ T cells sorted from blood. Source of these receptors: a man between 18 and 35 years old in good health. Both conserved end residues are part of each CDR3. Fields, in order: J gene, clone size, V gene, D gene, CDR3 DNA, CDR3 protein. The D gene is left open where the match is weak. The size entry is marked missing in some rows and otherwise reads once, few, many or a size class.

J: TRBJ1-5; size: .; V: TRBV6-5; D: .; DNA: TGTGCCAGCAGTTACATCGGCGGGGCGGGACAGCCCCAGCATTTT; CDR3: CASSYIGGAGQPQHF
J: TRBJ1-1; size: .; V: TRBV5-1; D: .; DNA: TGCGCCAGCAGCTCTGTACAGATCATGAACACTGAAGCTTTCTTT; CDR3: CASSSVQIMNTEAFF
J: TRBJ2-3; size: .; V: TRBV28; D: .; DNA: TGTGCCAGCCGGGACAGCACAGATACGCAGTATTTT; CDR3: CASRDSTDTQYF
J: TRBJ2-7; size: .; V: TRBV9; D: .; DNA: TGTGCCAGCAGCGTAGGTCTGGAAGGGTACGAGCAGTACTTC; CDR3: CASSVGLEGYEQYF
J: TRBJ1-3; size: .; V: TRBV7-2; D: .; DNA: TGTGCCAGCAGCCCTACGTGGACAGAACGAAACACCATATATTTT; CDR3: CASSPTWTERNTIYF
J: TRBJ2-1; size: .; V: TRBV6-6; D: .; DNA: TGTGCCGCCGGGCCCATCTCCAATGAGCAGTTCTTC; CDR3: CAAGPISNEQFF
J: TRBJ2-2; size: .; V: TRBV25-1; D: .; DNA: TGTGCCAGCAGTGAATTTGTGGGGGGGCCCGACGGGGAGCTGTTTTTT; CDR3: CASSEFVGGPDGELFF
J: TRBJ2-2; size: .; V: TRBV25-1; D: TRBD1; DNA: TGTGCCAGCAGTGAATTCCCGGGACAGGGATTACCCGGGGAGCTGTTTTTT; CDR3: CASSEFPGQGLPGELFF
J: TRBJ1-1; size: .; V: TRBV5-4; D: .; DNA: TGTGCCAGCAGCACGCCTATGAACACTGAAGCTTTCTTT; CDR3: CASSTPMNTEAFF
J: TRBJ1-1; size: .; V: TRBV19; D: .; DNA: TGTGCCAGTAGTGCCCCCAAAGGGCTGAACACTGAAGCTTTCTTT; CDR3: CASSAPKGLNTEAFF
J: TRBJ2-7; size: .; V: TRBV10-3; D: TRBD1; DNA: TGTGCCATCAGTTCGGGACAGGGGGCCTACGAGCAGTACTTC; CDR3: CAISSGQGAYEQYF
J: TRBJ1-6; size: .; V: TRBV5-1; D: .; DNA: TGCGCCAGCAGCTTGGAACCCATGAGCTCCTATAATTCACCCCTCCACTTT; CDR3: CASSLEPMSSYNSPLHF
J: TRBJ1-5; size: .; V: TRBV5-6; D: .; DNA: TGTGCCAGCACCACAGAGAATCAGCCCCAGCATTTT; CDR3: CASTTENQPQHF
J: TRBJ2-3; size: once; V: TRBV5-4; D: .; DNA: TGTGCCAGCAGCGTCCCCGGTGGCACAGATACGCAGTATTTT; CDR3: CASSVPGGTDTQYF
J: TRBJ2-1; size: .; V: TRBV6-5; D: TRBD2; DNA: TGTGCCAGCAGTTACTCGCCTAGCGGCCCCTACAATGAGCAGTTCTTC; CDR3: CASSYSPSGPYNEQFF
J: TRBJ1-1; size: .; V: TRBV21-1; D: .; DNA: TGTGCCAGCAGCGCAAGACAGATGAACACTGAAGCTTTCTTT; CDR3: CASSARQMNTEAFF
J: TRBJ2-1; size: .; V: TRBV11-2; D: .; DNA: TGTGCCAGCACCATGACCGGGAAGCCCTACAATGAGCAGTTCTTC; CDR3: CASTMTGKPYNEQFF
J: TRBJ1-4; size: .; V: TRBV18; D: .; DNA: TGTGCCAGCTCCCCTCGGACCGCTAATGAAAAACTGTTTTTT; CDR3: CASSPRTANEKLFF
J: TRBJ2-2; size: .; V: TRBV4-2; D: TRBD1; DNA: TGTGCCAGCAGGCCGACAGGGTTGGACACCGGGGAGCTGTTTTTT; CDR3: CASRPTGLDTGELFF
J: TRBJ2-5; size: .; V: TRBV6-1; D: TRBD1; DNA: TGTGCCAGCGGAGATCCGGGACAGGGGGCTGAGACCCAGTACTTC; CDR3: CASGDPGQGAETQYF
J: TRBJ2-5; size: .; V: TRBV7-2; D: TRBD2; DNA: TGTGCCAGCAGCTTCGGGGGTCTAGCGGGGGAGACCCAGTACTTC; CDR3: CASSFGGLAGETQYF
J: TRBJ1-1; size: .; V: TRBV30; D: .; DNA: TGTGCCTGGAGTGTACGGCGGGGGCTGGACACTGAAGCTTTCTTT; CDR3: CAWSVRRGLDTEAFF
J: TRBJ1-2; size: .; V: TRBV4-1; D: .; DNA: TGCGCCAGCAGCCAAGGAGACTCCACGGGTATCTATGGCTACACCTTC; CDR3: CASSQGDSTGIYGYTF
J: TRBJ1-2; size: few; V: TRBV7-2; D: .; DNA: TGTGCCAGCAGCACCTCGGGACTCGACAACTATGGCTACACCTTC; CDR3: CASSTSGLDNYGYTF
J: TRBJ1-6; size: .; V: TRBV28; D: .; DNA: TGTGCCAGCAGTTTGACGGGAAGCTCCTATAATTCACCCCTCCACTTT; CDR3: CASSLTGSSYNSPLHF
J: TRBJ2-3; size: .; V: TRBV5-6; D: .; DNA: TGTGCCAGCAGCTTGAGGACCCCGGCGGCTACGCAGTATTTT; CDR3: CASSLRTPAATQYF
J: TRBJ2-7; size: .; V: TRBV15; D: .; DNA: TGTGCCACCAGCAGCGGACGGATCTACGAGCAGTACTTC; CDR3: CATSSGRIYEQYF
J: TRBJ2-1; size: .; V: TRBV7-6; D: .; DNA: TGTGCCAGCAGCGCTACAGGGCATGAGCAGTTCTTC; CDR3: CASSATGHEQFF
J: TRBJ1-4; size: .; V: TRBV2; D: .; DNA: TGTGCCAGCAGTGCAGGGTTTGCAACTAATGAAAAACTGTTTTTT; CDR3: CASSAGFATNEKLFF
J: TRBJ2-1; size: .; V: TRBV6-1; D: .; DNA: TGTGCCAGCAGTGAACCGTATGAGCAGTTCTTC; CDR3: CASSEPYEQFF
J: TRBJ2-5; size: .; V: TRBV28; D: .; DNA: TGTGCCAGCAGCCTGTCGCGGGGGACCCAGTACTTC; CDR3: CASSLSRGTQYF
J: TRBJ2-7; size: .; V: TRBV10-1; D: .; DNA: TGCGCCAGCAGTGAGCTACAGGGAGGCGAGCAGTACTTC; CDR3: CASSELQGGEQYF
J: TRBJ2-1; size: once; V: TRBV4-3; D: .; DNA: TGCGCCAGCAGCCAAGAGGAATTCAATGAGCAGTTCTTC; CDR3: CASSQEEFNEQFF
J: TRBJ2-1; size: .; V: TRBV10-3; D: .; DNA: TGTGCCATCAGTTCTGAGGACTTCCTGGGCTACAATGAGCAGTTCTTC; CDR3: CAISSEDFLGYNEQFF
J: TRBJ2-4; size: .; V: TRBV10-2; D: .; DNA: TGCGCCAGCAGTGAGTCGGGGCTTCGGGCCAAAAACATTCAGTACTTC; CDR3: CASSESGLRAKNIQYF
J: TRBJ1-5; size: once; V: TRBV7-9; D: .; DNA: TGTGCCAGCAGTAAGGGAGGGGGCAATCAGCCCCAGCATTTT; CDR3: CASSKGGGNQPQHF
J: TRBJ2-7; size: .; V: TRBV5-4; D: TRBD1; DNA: TGTGCCAGCAGTACAGGGACAGTCTCCTACGAGCAGTACTTC; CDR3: CASSTGTVSYEQYF
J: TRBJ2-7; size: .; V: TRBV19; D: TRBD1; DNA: TGTGCCAGTAGTGAACAGGGGAGCTACGAGCAGTACTTC; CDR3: CASSEQGSYEQYF
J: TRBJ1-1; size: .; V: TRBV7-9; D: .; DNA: TGTGCCAGCAGCCGAACGAGGACTGAAGCTTTCTTT; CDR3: CASSRTRTEAFF
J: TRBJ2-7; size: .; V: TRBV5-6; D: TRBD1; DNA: TGTGCCAGCAGCGCAACCGGGACAGGGGTCTACGAGCAGTACTTC; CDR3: CASSATGTGVYEQYF
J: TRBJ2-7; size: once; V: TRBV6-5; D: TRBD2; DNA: TGTGCCACCAGGACTAGCGGCCTATACGAGCAGTACTTC; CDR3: CATRTSGLYEQYF
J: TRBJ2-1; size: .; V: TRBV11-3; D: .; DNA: TGTGCCAGCAGCTTAGGTCTTTTGGGCGGTGAGCAGTTCTTC; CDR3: CASSLGLLGGEQFF
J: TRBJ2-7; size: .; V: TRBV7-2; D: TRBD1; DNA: TGTGCCAGCAGCTCCGGGGGGACAGGGGGCGCGAACGGGAGGCCGTACTTC; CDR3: CASSSGGTGGANGRPYF